Shown below are 7 T cell receptor beta chains from a single sample sequenced in a study of cytomegalovirus exposure and HLA in healthy donors. The PCR made use of 60 Vbeta and 13 Jbeta primers. Data came from immunoSEQ multiplex PCR; TCRdb stores just in-frame clones and leaves some out. The sample lists some 200,000 clones; under 85% were seen once. Sequenced input: PBMCs. The receptors derive from a man aged 45 to 65 in good health and CMV-seronegative.

V usage is TRBV19 and J usage is TRBJ1-4; the match to TRBD1 covers 7 bases. V trimming: 10 bases; J trimming: 4 bases; junction bases outside the gene matches: 15. The CDR3 contains 16 residues. In germline, CDR1 is LNHDA, CDR2 SQIVND (reference sequence). The CDR3 nucleotides are TGTGCCACCTCCCTCCGACCGGGACAGATTAATGAAAAACTGTTTTTT. This translates into CATSLRPGQINEKLFF.

J is TRBJ1-2 and V is TRBV5-8; D is unresolved. Trimming left V 3 bases short and J 1 base short, with 4 bases between. The germline V gene has CDR1 SGHTS and CDR2 YDEGEE. This CDR3 contains 12 residues. CDR3 in amino acids: CASSSDNYGYTF. The CDR3 DNA sequence: TGTGCCAGCAGCTCAGATAACTATGGCTACACCTTC.

The chain links TRBV27 to TRBJ2-7; TRBD1 aligns across 9 bases. V lost 3 bases, J lost 2 bases, and 5 bases stayed unmatched. Germline loops: CDR1 MNHEY, CDR2 SMNVEV (reference sequence). The CDR3 contains 15 residues. CDR3 protein: CASSFSDRGAYEQYF. The CDR3 DNA reads TGTGCCAGCAGTTTCTCGGACAGGGGTGCCTACGAGCAGTACTTC.

This clone has only one observation. The chain has TRBV20-1 and TRBJ1-4; D not certain. The CDR3 is 11 amino acids. Germline-derived CDR1 and CDR2 are DFQATT and SNEGSKA (reference sequence). Trimming pared 3 bases from V and 8 bases from J, leaving 7 bases between. CDR3 DNA: TGCAGTGCTAGGGCAACGGAAAAACTGTTTTTT. Protein sequence: CSARATEKLFF.

This chain links TRBV4-1 with TRBJ2-6; TRBD2 might be the D (6 bases). In germline, CDR1 is MGHRA, CDR2 YSYEKL. Between the trimmed V and J ends, which lost 4 bases and 0 bases, there was a span of 16 bases. This CDR3 is built from 18 residues. The CDR3 bases are TGCGCCAGCAGCCGCGCAGAGGCGGGGAACTCTGGGGCCAACGTCCTGACTTTC. It codes for CASSRAEAGNSGANVLTF.

The chain employs TRBV5-1 and TRBJ1-4; TRBD1 aligns across 10 bases. CDR1 is SGHRS, CDR2 YFSETQ, per germline. The CDR3 consists of 16 residues. V lost 4 bases, J lost 0 bases, and 3 bases stayed unmatched. CDR3 in DNA: TGCGCCAGCAGCGTGGACAGGGGGGCAACTAATGAAAAACTGTTTTTT. Translation gives CASSVDRGATNEKLFF. Looking up the rest from reference TRBV5-1 and TRBJ1-4 gives the full variable domain: KAGVTQTPRYLIKTRGQQVTLSCSPISGHRSVSWYQQTPGQGLQFLFEYFSETQRNKGNFPGRFSGRQFSNSRSEMNVSTLELGDSALYLCASSVDRGATNEKLFFGSGTQLSVL.

This sequence joins TRBV14 and TRBJ1-2; 7 bases map to TRBD1. The CDR3 runs 18 residues. The V segment lost 2 bases and the J segment 1 base; nucleotides outside the gene matches: 13. Germline loops: CDR1 SGHDN, CDR2 FVKESK. In DNA, the CDR3 is TGTGCCAGCAGCCAACGGTGGGACAGCAGCTCTCGTAACTATGGCTACACCTTC. Its translation: CASSQRWDSSSRNYGYTF.